These 6 T cell receptor beta chains were all obtained from the same sample, sequenced in a study of shared clonotypes between healthy human individuals. Repertoires were generated with immunoSEQ multiplex PCR, while TCRdb's copy carries only in-frame clones and drops some. The data show around 1.1 million clones, more than 75% seen once. The sample taken for sequencing was memory CD4+ T cells from PBMCs. Sample subset: CD45RA-negative fraction. Receptor source: a man aged 18 to 29 in good health. Some clones in this sample may be carry-over from other donors' samples.

The table lists this clone with many counts. The rearrangement joins TRBV6-5 to TRBJ1-5; no reliable D call. Germline CDR1 reads MNHEY; CDR2 reads SVGAGI. Trimming shortened V by 6 bases and J by 2 bases, and 14 bases separated the two germline ends. The CDR3 is made up of 15 amino acids. CDR3 bases: TGTGCCAGCAGGGCAGGAATTTTTGGCAATCAGCCCCAGCATTTT. Protein product: CASRAGIFGNQPQHF.

This clone came up once. The chain recombines TRBV6-1 with TRBJ2-1; 8 bases are a match to TRBD2. V lost 4 bases and J lost 4; bases outside the gene matches: 9. This CDR3 region has 16 residues. Per germline, CDR1 MNHNS and CDR2 SASEGT. Written as DNA, the CDR3 is TGTGCCAGCAGTGGAAACATAGCGGGAACTTACAATGAGCAGTTCTTC. It codes for CASSGNIAGTYNEQFF.

The CDR3 here is CASSRANEQYF. CDR3 nucleotide sequence: TGTGCCAGCAGCCGGGCAAACGAGCAGTACTTC. The V call is TRBV6-5, the J call TRBJ2-7; D not certain. This CDR3 has 11 residues. Between the trimmed V and J ends, which lost 6 bases and 5 bases, there was a span of 8 bases. Germline V gives CDR1 MNHEY, CDR2 SVGAGI.

There are a few counts of this clone. A much bigger clone sits one base away, suggesting this may be a read error. The CDR3 coding sequence is TGTGCCTGGTGTGTCGACTATGGCTACACCTTC. Amino acids: CAWCVDYGYTF. This chain links TRBV30 with TRBJ1-2; D is ambiguous. The CDR3 runs to 11 residues. The V gene's germline CDR1 is GTSNPN and CDR2 SVGIG (reference sequence).

This clone was recorded once. The chain links TRBV6-1 to TRBJ1-2; no definite D call. The CDR3 totals 14 residues. The V end lost 2 bases, the J end lost 4 bases, and 11 bases lay between the germline ends. CDR1 MNHNS and CDR2 SASEGT come from the germline V gene. The CDR3 sequence is CASSERRGGYGYTF. The CDR3, as DNA: TGTGCCAGCAGTGAACGTCGGGGAGGCTATGGCTACACCTTC.

The rearrangement joins TRBV5-1 to TRBJ2-1, with D uncertain. Germline V gene sequence: CDR1 SGHRS, CDR2 YFSETQ. With 4 bases removed from V and 8 bases from J, the gap between germline ends came to 13 bases. This CDR3 is built from 13 residues. CDR3 in amino acids: CASSHPDSYEQFF. The CDR3 coding sequence is TGCGCCAGCAGCCATCCCGATTCCTATGAGCAGTTCTTC.